Below, 14 T cell receptor beta chains from the same sample are listed, as sequenced in a study of human T cells and chemical hapten exposure (dated by TCRdb to about 2021). Read against the paper, the sample's time point label means: patch test 2, 6 weeks after DPC sensitization. The intended sense of this specimen's treatment or condition label: therapeutic diphenylcyclopropenone sensitization with weekly scalp DPC. Receptors were amplified or captured by RACE. Sequencing was carried out with a NextSeq 500. TCRdb itself trimmed the public reads at Q25 with fastp, ran MiXCR and retained productive beta chains. One record per CDR3 amino acid sequence lists the most common genes and DNA. Across this sample there are some 350,000 distinct CDR3 sequences, with about 6% seen only once. Of the sample, 5% to 6% is held by the ten largest clones. The source material was whole blood, sampled in connection with sensitization to the hapten diphenylcyclopropenone (DPC). These receptors all stem from a woman in her late teens or twenties with alopecia areata. Some clones in this sample may be carry-over from other donors' samples.

The rearrangement joins TRBV18 to TRBJ2-4; D unresolved. V was trimmed by 3 bases and J by 2 bases, leaving 5 bases between them. The CDR3 has 13 residues. From germline, CDR1 is KGHSH and CDR2 LQKENI. CDR3 bases: TGTGCCAGCTCACCCCCCTCCAAAAACATTCAGTACTTC. This codes for CASSPPSKNIQYF. The full variable domain, rest sourced from reference TRBV18 and TRBJ2-4, is NAGVMQNPRHLVRRRGQEARLRCSPMKGHSHVYWYRQLPEEGLKFMVYLQKENIIDESGMPKERFSAEFPKEGPSILRIQQVVRGDSAAYFCASSPPSKNIQYFGAGTRLSVL.

The table lists this clonotype with a few counts. The gene calls are TRBV29-1 and TRBJ2-1; 10 nucleotides line up with TRBD2. The length of the CDR3 is 15 residues. Germline V CDR1 and CDR2: SQVTM, ANQGSEA. With 2 bases clipped from V and 9 bases from J, the junction kept 10 bases outside the gene matches. The DNA of the CDR3 is TGCAGCGTTGAAAACCCCAGCGGGGGGGCGGGTGAGCAGTTCTTC. It is translated as CSVENPSGGAGEQFF.

In its sample, this clonotype was seen a few times. The chain has TRBV3-1 and TRBJ2-1; D unclear. CDR1 LGHDT and CDR2 YNNKEL come from the germline V gene (reference sequence). Deletions cut 0 bases from V and 12 bases from J, with 15 bases between. The CDR3 totals 14 residues. This chain's CDR3 is CASSQENLPWGQFF. The CDR3 DNA reads as TGTGCCAGCAGCCAAGAAAATTTACCGTGGGGGCAGTTCTTC.

This clonotype was detected ten times or more. The V call is TRBV12-3 or TRBV12-4, the J call TRBJ1-2; D is unresolved. The CDR3 contains 15 residues. The V and J ends lost 2 bases and 7 bases respectively, with 17 bases between them. The DNA for the CDR3 is TGTGCCAGCAGTTTACGGTGGGAAGTTCGTGGTGGCTACACCTTC. Translated: CASSLRWEVRGGYTF.

This clonotype was seen repeatedly, ten times or more. The chain has TRBV6-5 and TRBJ1-1; 7 positions match TRBD1. This CDR3 is 15 amino acids long. V lost 7 bases and J lost 11; bases outside the gene matches: 19. Germline CDR1 MNHEY, CDR2 SVGAGI. The CDR3 nucleotides read TGTGCCAGCACCAGCCAGGGGGGAAGTTTGTCTGCTGCTTTCTTT. Its translation is CASTSQGGSLSAAFF.

The sample holds many counts of this clonotype. The rearrangement joins TRBV4-2 to TRBJ1-5; unclear D gene. The length of the CDR3 is 14 residues. CDR1 is LGHNA and CDR2 is YNFKEQ in the germline V gene. Trimming cost V 0 bases and J 4 bases, with 7 bases left between them. For the CDR3, the DNA is TGTGCCAGCAGCCAAGACTACATAAATCAGCCCCAGCATTTT. Protein product: CASSQDYINQPQHF.

The V gene is TRBV7-9, the J gene TRBJ2-5, with 9 bases matching TRBD1. From germline, CDR1 is SEHNR and CDR2 FQNEAQ (reference sequence). CDR3 length: 15 residues. Germline trimming cut 5 bases from V and 4 bases from J; bases unmatched to any gene: 8. In nucleotides, the CDR3 is TGTGCCAGCAGCCCTCCGGGACAGGGTGGAGAGACCCAGTACTTC. This encodes CASSPPGQGGETQYF.

J is TRBJ1-1 and V is TRBV28; D gene uncertain. Germline V CDR1 and CDR2: MDHEN, SYDVKM. Trimming shortened V by 1 base and J by 2 bases, and 11 bases separated the two germline ends. This CDR3 comprises 15 residues. The CDR3 loop reads CASSLSPSFNTEAFF. CDR3 nucleotide sequence: TGTGCCAGCAGTTTATCTCCGAGTTTCAACACTGAAGCTTTCTTT.

The chain recombines TRBV20-1 with TRBJ1-4, with TRBD1 as a possible D gene (5 bases). Trimming took off 6 bases at V and 7 bases at J, with 18 bases between the two ends. Per germline, CDR1 DFQATT and CDR2 SNEGSKA (reference sequence). The CDR3 is 14 residues long. CDR3 nucleotide sequence: TGCAGTGCGGGGGGTTACGGGGTATCTGAAAAACTGTTTTTT. This gives the protein CSAGGYGVSEKLFF.

This clonotype has a count of ten or more. The CDR3, as DNA: TGTGCCAGCAGTCTAGACAGGGAGGGGTATGGCTACACCTTC. This encodes CASSLDREGYGYTF. V usage is TRBV6-5 and J usage is TRBJ1-2; 7 nucleotides align to TRBD1. V dropped 5 bases and J dropped 5; count of bases not matched to a gene: 8. The CDR3 loop spans 14 amino acids. The germline V gene encodes CDR1 MNHEY and CDR2 SVGAGI.

There are a few counts of this clonotype. The V gene is TRBV21-1, the J gene TRBJ2-3; TRBD1 is the table's D call, not checked against the DNA. TRBV21-1 is designated a pseudogene. The CDR3 sequence is 17 residues long. The CDR3 protein is CASSKVGDRTPTDTQYF. For the CDR3, the DNA is TGTGCCAGCAGCAAAGTGGGGGACCGAACCCCCACAGATACGCAGTATTTT.

There are many counts of this clonotype. The CDR3 spells CASSQRTTYEQYF. CDR3 sequence (DNA): TGTGCCAGCAGCCAGCGGACGACCTACGAGCAGTACTTC. The chain uses TRBV14 and TRBJ2-7, with D unclear. CDR1 and CDR2 from the germline V gene are SGHDN and FVKESK. The CDR3 covers 13 residues. Trimming pared 3 bases from V and 2 bases from J, leaving 8 bases between.

The chain combines TRBV12-3 or TRBV12-4 with TRBJ2-1; 9 bases align to TRBD2. The CDR3 has 16 amino acids. The junction had 7 bases not matched to a gene; V was cut back by 2 bases and J by 5 bases. The CDR3: CASSLRGGGAHNEQFF. In DNA, the CDR3 is TGTGCCAGCAGTTTAAGGGGCGGGGGGGCCCACAATGAGCAGTTCTTC.

The sample holds a few counts of this clonotype. V gene TRBV4-2 combines with J gene TRBJ2-7; 7 bases align to TRBD1. V gave up 0 bases and J gave up 7 bases; unmatched junction bases: 3. The CDR3 totals 13 residues. From germline, CDR1 is LGHNA and CDR2 YNFKEQ. CDR3 in DNA: TGTGCCAGCAGCCAAGAACAGGGGCATGAGCAGTACTTC. Translated, it gives CASSQEQGHEQYF.